A selection of T cell receptor beta chains follows, all from one sample in a study of OX40 agonist ivuxolimab in advanced cancers. Repertoires were generated with immunoSEQ multiplex PCR, while TCRdb's copy carries only in-frame clones and drops some. The data show about 73,000 clones, with approximately 90% seen just once and about a tenth held by the top ten. The specimen comprised CD4+ or CD8+ T cells sorted from blood, sampled in a trial of the OX40 agonist ivuxolimab. These receptors originate from an adult with an advanced solid tumor such as melanoma, head and neck, liver or kidney cancer. The CDR3 runs from the conserved cysteine through the conserved F or W. A D gene is named only where the DNA matches it firmly. The listing skips clone size in some rows; elsewhere it reads once, few, many or a size class.

CDR3aa: CASSLVGHGYTF; CDR3nt: TGTGCCAGCAGCTTAGTGGGACATGGCTACACCTTC; d_gene: NA; j_gene: TRBJ1-2; v_gene: TRBV13; abundance: NA
CDR3aa: CASSWTGGNQPQHF; CDR3nt: TGTGCCAGCAGTTGGACAGGGGGCAATCAGCCCCAGCATTTT; d_gene: TRBD1; j_gene: TRBJ1-5; v_gene: TRBV27; abundance: few
CDR3aa: CASSFLAGDYYNEQFF; CDR3nt: TGTGCCAGCAGCTTTTTAGCGGGAGATTATTACAATGAGCAGTTCTTC; d_gene: TRBD2; j_gene: TRBJ2-1; v_gene: TRBV11-2; abundance: NA
CDR3aa: CASSLGANQPQHF; CDR3nt: TGCGCCAGCAGCTTGGGCGCTAATCAGCCCCAGCATTTT; d_gene: NA; j_gene: TRBJ1-5; v_gene: TRBV5-1; abundance: NA
CDR3aa: CASSIKASNSPLHF; CDR3nt: TGTGCCAGTAGTATTAAGGCGTCAAATTCACCCCTCCACTTT; d_gene: NA; j_gene: TRBJ1-6; v_gene: TRBV19; abundance: NA
CDR3aa: CASSPQLAGEGETQYF; CDR3nt: TGTGCCAGCAGTCCTCAACTAGCGGGAGAAGGAGAGACCCAGTACTTC; d_gene: TRBD2; j_gene: TRBJ2-5; v_gene: TRBV27; abundance: NA
CDR3aa: CASSHLNPRLAGINNEQFF; CDR3nt: TGCGCCAGCAGCCACCTGAATCCCAGACTAGCGGGGATTAACAATGAGCAGTTCTTC; d_gene: TRBD2; j_gene: TRBJ2-1; v_gene: TRBV4-1; abundance: NA
CDR3aa: CASTESSYEQYF; CDR3nt: TGTGCCAGCACCGAGAGCTCCTACGAGCAGTACTTC; d_gene: NA; j_gene: TRBJ2-7; v_gene: TRBV6-1; abundance: few
CDR3aa: CASNKGAANYEQYF; CDR3nt: TGTGCCAGCAACAAAGGGGCAGCAAACTACGAGCAGTACTTC; d_gene: NA; j_gene: TRBJ2-7; v_gene: TRBV9; abundance: NA
CDR3aa: CASTDVGGGEAFF; CDR3nt: TGTGCCAGCACCGACGTGGGAGGGGGTGAAGCTTTCTTT; d_gene: NA; j_gene: TRBJ1-1; v_gene: TRBV28; abundance: NA
CDR3aa: CAWSDRSGNTIYF; CDR3nt: TGTGCCTGGAGTGACCGCAGTGGAAACACCATATATTTT; d_gene: NA; j_gene: TRBJ1-3; v_gene: TRBV30; abundance: NA
CDR3aa: CASSVGLAGRTYEQYF; CDR3nt: TGTGCCAGCAGCGTAGGGCTAGCGGGACGGACCTACGAGCAGTACTTC; d_gene: TRBD2; j_gene: TRBJ2-7; v_gene: TRBV9; abundance: NA
CDR3aa: CSVDLAGEQFF; CDR3nt: TGCAGCGTTGATCTTGCGGGTGAGCAGTTCTTC; d_gene: NA; j_gene: TRBJ2-1; v_gene: TRBV29-1; abundance: NA
CDR3aa: CASSLPGSQPQHF; CDR3nt: TGTGCCAGCAGTTTGCCGGGGTCTCAGCCCCAGCATTTT; d_gene: NA; j_gene: TRBJ1-5; v_gene: TRBV28; abundance: NA
CDR3aa: CASSLGQGKDTEAFF; CDR3nt: TGTGCCAGCAGCTTAGGACAGGGGAAGGACACTGAAGCTTTCTTT; d_gene: TRBD1; j_gene: TRBJ1-1; v_gene: TRBV7-9; abundance: NA
CDR3aa: CASSSETGDYGYTF; CDR3nt: TGTGCCAGCAGTTCCGAAACAGGGGACTATGGCTACACCTTC; d_gene: TRBD1; j_gene: TRBJ1-2; v_gene: TRBV6-5; abundance: NA
CDR3aa: CASSTWGGSADTQYF; CDR3nt: TGTGCCAGTAGTACTTGGGGGGGCTCAGCGGATACGCAGTATTTT; d_gene: NA; j_gene: TRBJ2-3; v_gene: TRBV19; abundance: NA
CDR3aa: CASSFGSGPSEQYF; CDR3nt: TGTGCCAGCAGCTTTGGTTCAGGCCCCTCCGAGCAGTACTTC; d_gene: NA; j_gene: TRBJ2-7; v_gene: TRBV11-2; abundance: NA
CDR3aa: CASSLGGADLIPYEQYF; CDR3nt: TGTGCCAGCAGTTTGGGGGGGGCCGACCTGATACCCTACGAGCAGTACTTC; d_gene: NA; j_gene: TRBJ2-7; v_gene: TRBV27; abundance: NA
CDR3aa: CASSYSVGSSYNEQFF; CDR3nt: TGTGCCAGCAGTTACTCGGTCGGGAGCTCCTACAATGAGCAGTTCTTC; d_gene: NA; j_gene: TRBJ2-1; v_gene: TRBV6-5; abundance: NA
CDR3aa: CASSFFWVPDSEAFF; CDR3nt: TGTGCCAGCAGTTTCTTTTGGGTCCCAGATTCTGAAGCTTTCTTT; d_gene: NA; j_gene: TRBJ1-1; v_gene: TRBV27; abundance: NA
CDR3aa: CATLAGANYEQYF; CDR3nt: TGTGCCACCCTAGCGGGGGCTAACTACGAGCAGTACTTC; d_gene: TRBD2; j_gene: TRBJ2-7; v_gene: TRBV7-9; abundance: NA
CDR3aa: CASSAQGTSVADTQYF; CDR3nt: TGTGCCAGCAGCGCCCAGGGGACTAGCGTAGCAGATACGCAGTATTTT; d_gene: TRBD2; j_gene: TRBJ2-3; v_gene: TRBV9; abundance: once
CDR3aa: CASRGIQETQYF; CDR3nt: TGTGCCAGCAGGGGGATCCAAGAGACCCAGTACTTC; d_gene: NA; j_gene: TRBJ2-5; v_gene: TRBV7-9; abundance: NA